The clone carrying this TCR beta chain has ten or more counts. The antigen is unknown. The data stem from a study of T-cell reconstitution after alpha-beta-depleted transplantation in children. Study results and limitations: Recipient T cells and thymic progenitors that survived were the source of the high TCRbeta diversity seen at day 60 in some patients. By about two months after transplant, alpha-beta T cells reportedly arose from several hundred graft clones that had expanded. At the one-year point after transplant, T-cell counts and TCRbeta diversity were found to come mostly from T cells that had been newly produced.

During its preparation, the TCRbeta library received unique molecular identifiers. TCRdb re-called the PCR reads through MiXCR, storing one row per CDR3 protein. The sample consists of about a million distinct CDR3 sequences, about 29% of them appearing once. The source was PBMCs, mostly from graft donor cells, collected 360 days after TCRalphabeta/CD19-depleted stem cell transplant. This clonotype originated in a boy under two years old who had a stem cell transplant for SCID, so the T cells may come from the graft donor.

The CDR3 spells CASSRLAGVYNEQFF. Here the CDR3 DNA reads TGTGCCAGCAGCAGACTAGCGGGGGTTTACAATGAGCAGTTCTTC. This chain joins TRBV12-3 or TRBV12-4 and TRBJ2-1, with 12 bases identical to TRBD2. J gave up 4 bases and V 6 bases, and 4 bases lay outside the gene matches. The CDR3 runs 15 residues.